The 28 T cell receptor beta chains presented below share a single source sample, sequenced in a study of blood T cell repertoires in COVID-19. Generated by immunoSEQ multiplex PCR, the TCRdb table keeps only in-frame clones and is missing some. The sample carries around 250,000 clones, 88% recorded once. The source material was PBMCs or T cells enriched from blood (not recorded which). The receptors here all came from a woman aged 40 to 49 who had been exposed to COVID-19.

The chain links TRBV7-9 to TRBJ1-5; D not certain. This CDR3 region has 14 residues. Looked up from germline, CDR1 is SEHNR and CDR2 is FQNEAQ (reference sequence). Trimming cost V 3 bases and J 3 bases, with 9 bases left between them. The CDR3 loop reads CASSLGELNQPQHF. CDR3 nucleotides: TGTGCCAGCAGCTTGGGCGAACTCAATCAGCCCCAGCATTTT.

The rearrangement uses TRBV7-2 and TRBJ2-1, with a tentative D call TRBD1 (6 bases). Trimming pared 4 bases from V and 4 bases from J, leaving 8 bases between. The CDR3 is 13 residues long. CDR1 is SGHTA and CDR2 is FQGNSA in the germline V gene. The CDR3, as DNA: TGTGCCAGCAGCTCACAGGGTTACAATGAGCAGTTCTTC. It specifies CASSSQGYNEQFF.

The chain uses TRBV18 and TRBJ2-4; no clear D gene. The germline V and J ends were trimmed by 4 bases and 0 bases, with 10 bases remaining between them. CDR1 KGHSH and CDR2 LQKENI come from the germline V gene. The CDR3 consists of 15 residues. As DNA, the CDR3 is TGTGCCAGCTCACAACAGATTCTAGCCAAAAACATTCAGTACTTC. Amino acids: CASSQQILAKNIQYF.

The gene calls are TRBV19 and TRBJ2-5, with D perhaps TRBD1 (6 bases). The germline CDR1 and CDR2 sequences are LNHDA and SQIVND (reference sequence). The CDR3 length is 16 residues. V lost 4 bases and J 4 bases, leaving 19 bases between the germline ends. This CDR3 reads CASSTGPGARIETQYF. The CDR3 DNA follows: TGTGCCAGTAGTACCGGTCCAGGGGCGCGGATAGAGACCCAGTACTTC.

This clone was counted a single time. The CDR3 DNA sequence: TGTGCCAGTAGTACAATCGGACTTTCTCTCACAGATACGCAGTATTTT. This encodes CASSTIGLSLTDTQYF. The chain recombines TRBV19 with TRBJ2-3, with a weak D call TRBD2 (5 bases). The germline CDR1 and CDR2 sequences are LNHDA and SQIVND (reference sequence). V was pared by 4 bases and J by 2 bases, with 16 bases between. The CDR3 extends over 16 amino acids.

V gene TRBV7-6 combines with J gene TRBJ1-4; 7 bases line up with TRBD1. CDR3 length: 14 amino acids. Germline V gene sequence: CDR1 SGHVS, CDR2 FNYEAQ. With 5 bases clipped from V and 8 bases from J, the junction kept 8 bases outside the gene matches. CDR3 nucleotides: TGTGCCAGCAGCCCCGACAGGGTTCGGGAAAAACTGTTTTTT. The encoded protein is CASSPDRVREKLFF. The full variable domain, with the rest looked up from reference TRBV7-6 and TRBJ1-4, is GAGVSQSPRYKVTKRGQDVALRCDPISGHVSLYWYRQALGQGPEFLTYFNYEAQQDKSGLPNDRFSAERPEGSISTLTIQRTEQRDSAMYRCASSPDRVREKLFFGSGTQLSVL.

The chain recombines TRBV20-1 with TRBJ2-3; weak D call: TRBD2 (5 bases). The CDR3 sequence is 15 residues long. V was trimmed by 3 bases and J by 10 bases, leaving 23 bases between them. The germline V gene has CDR1 DFQATT and CDR2 SNEGSKA (reference sequence). CDR3 sequence (DNA): TGCAGTGCTAGTGAGCCTAGCTGGGAGCGGTCGGCGCAGTATTTT. Its protein product is CSASEPSWERSAQYF.

The chain uses TRBV19 and TRBJ1-1; D is uncertain. V shed 5 bases and J shed 0 bases, with 10 bases lying between them. CDR3 length: 14 amino acids. CDR1 and CDR2 (germline): LNHDA, SQIVND (reference sequence). The CDR3 bases are TGTGCCAGTAGTTGGCCGTCCATGAACACTGAAGCTTTCTTT. Translating it yields CASSWPSMNTEAFF. The full variable domain, with the rest looked up from reference TRBV19 and TRBJ1-1, is DGGITQSPKYLFRKEGQNVTLSCEQNLNHDAMYWYRQDPGQGLRLIYYSQIVNDFQKGDIAEGYSVSREKKESFPLTVTSAQKNPTAFYLCASSWPSMNTEAFFGQGTRLTVV.

The chain recombines TRBV7-9 with TRBJ1-2; D remains unclear. The CDR3 spans 13 residues. Trimming took 1 base from V and 3 from J, leaving 6 bases between them. Germline V gives CDR1 SEHNR, CDR2 FQNEAQ (reference sequence). The CDR3, as DNA: TGTGCCAGCAGCTTAGACAGCTACTATGGCTACACCTTC. As protein: CASSLDSYYGYTF.

The chain has TRBV10-3 and TRBJ1-2; D not resolved. This CDR3 spans 13 amino acids. Germline CDR1 ENHRY, CDR2 SYGVKD. V lost 1 base, J lost 5 bases, and 8 bases lay in between. CDR3 sequence (DNA): TGTGCCATCAGTGAGTGGAGGACTTATGGCTACACCTTC. It translates to CAISEWRTYGYTF.

This chain uses TRBV4-1 with TRBJ2-3; the D is unclear. The germline CDR1 and CDR2 sequences are MGHRA and YSYEKL. V was clipped by 2 bases and J by 0 bases, with 12 bases between them. The CDR3 length is 16 residues. CDR3 DNA: TGCGCCAGCAGCCAATCTCCAGGTGTTAGCACAGATACGCAGTATTTT. Translation: CASSQSPGVSTDTQYF.

This chain links TRBV11-3 with TRBJ2-5; TRBD2 agrees at 12 bases. Looked up from germline, CDR1 is SGHNT and CDR2 is YENEEA. This CDR3 comprises 20 residues. J was trimmed by 0 bases and V by 0 bases; bases with no gene match: 11. Written as DNA, the CDR3 is TGTGCCAGCAGCTTAGAACCACCGGGACTAGCGGGTGCCAACCAAGAGACCCAGTACTTC. Amino acid sequence: CASSLEPPGLAGANQETQYF.

This chain uses TRBV11-2 with TRBJ1-2; D perhaps matches TRBD1 (5 bases). The ends were cut back, 1 base at V and 4 bases at J, with 16 bases in the middle. The CDR3 length is 16 residues. Germline-derived CDR1 and CDR2 are SGHAT and FQNNGV. Written as DNA, the CDR3 is TGTGCCAGCAGCTTAGGACCTTTAGGGGCAGTCTATGGCTACACCTTC. Protein: CASSLGPLGAVYGYTF. Supplemented by reference TRBV11-2 and TRBJ1-2, the full variable domain reads EAGVAQSPRYKIIEKRQSVAFWCNPISGHATLYWYQQILGQGPKLLIQFQNNGVVDDSQLPKDRFSAERLKGVDSTLKIQPAKLEDSAVYLCASSLGPLGAVYGYTFGSGTRLTVV.

The gene calls are TRBV7-6 and TRBJ2-7, with 7 bases matching TRBD2. The CDR3 runs 15 residues. V lost 5 bases and J lost 5; bases outside the gene matches: 12. In germline, CDR1 is SGHVS, CDR2 FNYEAQ. CDR3 residues: CASSPGAGLVNEQYF. The CDR3 region has the DNA TGTGCCAGCAGCCCCGGAGCCGGACTAGTCAACGAGCAGTACTTC.

This chain joins TRBV5-8 and TRBJ1-1; 8 bases line up with TRBD1. There are 15 residues in the CDR3. Germline CDR1 reads SGHTS; CDR2 reads YDEGEE. After removal of 2 bases from V and 7 bases from J, the junction contained 10 bases not matched to a gene. The CDR3 protein is CASSFYTGGRREAFF. DNA for the CDR3: TGTGCCAGCAGCTTTTATACAGGGGGAAGGCGTGAAGCTTTCTTT.

The chain joins TRBV28 to TRBJ1-6, with D maybe TRBD1 (6 bases). This CDR3 contains 13 residues. Trimming stripped 9 bases from V and 10 bases from J, with 16 bases between. Germline CDR1 and CDR2: MDHEN and SYDVKM. Written as DNA, the CDR3 is TGTGCCAGTGGAAGGGGGTTGGGATCACCCCTCCACTTT. The encoded protein is CASGRGLGSPLHF.

The chain is built from TRBV4-1 and TRBJ1-4, with D possibly TRBD1 on 5 matching bases. Trimming cost V 4 bases and J 8 bases, with 14 bases left between them. The germline gives CDR1 MGHRA, CDR2 YSYEKL. This CDR3 has 14 amino acids. The CDR3 loop is CASSRRAGDEKLFF. The DNA for the CDR3 is TGCGCCAGCAGCCGACGAGCGGGGGACGAAAAACTGTTTTTT.

To note about this clone: The junction departs from germline at one end; a sequencing error may be responsible. V usage is TRBV5-1 and J usage is TRBJ2-4, with TRBD1 identical over 8 bases. CDR3 length: 17 amino acids. Per the germline V gene, CDR1 is SGHRS and CDR2 is YFSETQ. CDR3: CASSLDVLGTGKNIQYF. CDR3 DNA sequence: TGTGCCAGCAGCCTTGATGTATTAGGGACAGGAAAAAACATTCAGTACTTC. Filled out from reference TRBV5-1 and TRBJ2-4, the complete variable domain reads KAGVTQTPRYLIKTRGQQVTLSCSPISGHRSVSWYQQTPGQGLQFLFEYFSETQRNKGNFPGRFSGRQFSNSRSEMNVSTLELGDSALYLCASSLDVLGTGKNIQYFGAGTRLSVL.

V and J are TRBV3-1 (or the pseudogene TRBV3-2) and TRBJ1-2, with 10 bases fitting TRBD1. The CDR3 is made up of 15 amino acids. Germline V gene lookup returns CDR1 LGHDT and CDR2 YNNKEL (reference sequence). The V gene end was trimmed by 5 bases and the J gene end by 2 bases; junction bases not matched to a gene: 5. The CDR3 reads CASSFRDRGNYGYTF. The CDR3 DNA is TGTGCCAGCAGCTTTAGGGACAGGGGCAACTATGGCTACACCTTC.

The chain is built from TRBV9 and TRBJ2-1, with 7 bases fitting TRBD1. The CDR3 totals 13 residues. Losses at the gene ends were 0 bases for V and 9 bases for J; bases not matched to a gene: 3. CDR1 and CDR2 (germline): SGDLS, YYNGEE. The CDR3 spells CASSVVGGGEQFF. DNA of the CDR3: TGTGCCAGCAGCGTAGTAGGGGGCGGTGAGCAGTTCTTC.

The chain joins TRBV7-2 to TRBJ1-5; TRBD1 matches at 9 bases. Germline lookup yields CDR1 SGHTA and CDR2 FQGNSA. This CDR3 is 16 amino acids long. V was clipped by 1 base and J by 3 bases; unmatched bases: 4. The CDR3 bases are TGTGCCAGCAGCTTAGGGACAGGGGCCCCCAATCAGCCCCAGCATTTT. Translation gives CASSLGTGAPNQPQHF.

This clone was found once. The rearrangement links TRBV29-1 to TRBJ1-4, with D maybe TRBD1 (6 bases). With 6 bases removed from V and 0 bases from J, the gap between germline ends came to 8 bases. This CDR3 comprises 13 residues. Germline CDR1 and CDR2: SQVTM and ANQGSEA. CDR3 nucleotide sequence: TGCAGCGTCACAGGGCCAACTAATGAAAAACTGTTTTTT. This gives the protein CSVTGPTNEKLFF.

This sequence joins TRBV27 and TRBJ2-1, with 8 positions matching TRBD2. CDR1 is MNHEY, CDR2 SMNVEV, per germline (reference sequence). V was clipped by 2 bases and J by 5 bases; unmatched bases: 11. The CDR3 has 17 amino acids. The CDR3 here is CASSLRLRGGSDNEQFF. The CDR3 DNA reads as TGTGCCAGCAGTTTAAGGCTTCGGGGGGGCAGCGACAATGAGCAGTTCTTC.

The sample holds one count of this clone. The chain joins TRBV11-3 to TRBJ2-7, with D possibly being TRBD1 (5 bases). The CDR3 has 15 residues. Germline-derived CDR1 and CDR2 are SGHNT and YENEEA. Trimming removed 5 bases from V and 7 bases from J, with 21 bases in between. The CDR3 region has the DNA TGTGCCAGCAGCCACCGGCAGGGAAACCCGGGTGAGCAGTACGTC. The encoded protein is CASSHRQGNPGEQYV.

The V gene is TRBV5-1, the J gene TRBJ2-2, with a tentative D call TRBD2 (6 bases). The CDR3 loop spans 17 amino acids. V lost 4 bases and J 0 bases, leaving 16 bases between the germline ends. Germline CDR1 and CDR2: SGHRS and YFSETQ. The CDR3 DNA follows: TGCGCCAGCAGCAACGGGGGTAGGCGGACGAACACCGGGGAGCTGTTTTTT. Its translation is CASSNGGRRTNTGELFF. Variable domain in full (rest from reference TRBV5-1 and TRBJ2-2): KAGVTQTPRYLIKTRGQQVTLSCSPISGHRSVSWYQQTPGQGLQFLFEYFSETQRNKGNFPGRFSGRQFSNSRSEMNVSTLELGDSALYLCASSNGGRRTNTGELFFGEGSRLTVL.

The CDR3 region is CASSRTYSGNTIYF. CDR3 nucleotides: TGTGCCAGCAGTCGGACTTACTCTGGAAACACCATATATTTT. This chain uses TRBV28 with TRBJ1-3; D unresolved. V lost 5 bases and J 0 bases, leaving 8 bases between the germline ends. The CDR3 is made up of 14 amino acids. The germline CDR1 and CDR2 sequences are MDHEN and SYDVKM.

The genes are TRBV2 and TRBJ2-3; 8 bases match TRBD2. The germline V gene has CDR1 SNHLY and CDR2 FYNNEI. With V trimmed by 5 bases and J by 9 bases, 13 bases remained unmatched. The CDR3 is made up of 15 amino acids. The CDR3 sequence: CASSKLAGGGGTQYF. DNA of the CDR3: TGTGCCAGCAGTAAACTCGCGGGGGGCGGGGGCACGCAGTATTTT.

The chain combines TRBV12-3 or TRBV12-4 with TRBJ1-1, with a tentative D call TRBD1 (5 bases). The CDR3 covers 13 residues. Trimming stripped 5 bases from V and 2 bases from J, with 9 bases between. The CDR3 sequence: CASSDRVNTEAFF. The CDR3 bases are TGTGCCAGCAGTGACAGAGTAAACACTGAAGCTTTCTTT.